This T cell receptor (beta chain) derives from a study of liver allograft versus peripheral blood T cells. On the study more broadly: In transplanted livers, T cell receptor repertoires were compared with those found in the recipients' peripheral blood.

This clonotype rates as medium-sized. Antigen specificity is unknown. This CDR3 is built from 14 residues. Germline values: CDR1 SGHAT, CDR2 FQDESV (reference sequence). V trimming: 4 bases; J trimming: 0 bases; junction bases outside the gene matches: 3. TCRdb redid the calling of the reads with MiXCR, one entry per CDR3 protein. The sample yields about 1,000 distinct CDR3 sequences, about 21% seen once. General study findings and limits: Repertoires of T cell receptors that resided inside liver allografts reportedly differed from those in peripheral blood.

This receptor was identified in a human patient who had a liver transplant. Some of the T cells might come from the graft donor. This chain connects TRBV11-1 to TRBJ2-7, with 7 bases matching TRBD1. CDR3 nucleotide sequence: TGTGCCAGCAGCTGGGACAGAGACTCCTACGAGCAGTACTTC. Its protein product is CASSWDRDSYEQYF.